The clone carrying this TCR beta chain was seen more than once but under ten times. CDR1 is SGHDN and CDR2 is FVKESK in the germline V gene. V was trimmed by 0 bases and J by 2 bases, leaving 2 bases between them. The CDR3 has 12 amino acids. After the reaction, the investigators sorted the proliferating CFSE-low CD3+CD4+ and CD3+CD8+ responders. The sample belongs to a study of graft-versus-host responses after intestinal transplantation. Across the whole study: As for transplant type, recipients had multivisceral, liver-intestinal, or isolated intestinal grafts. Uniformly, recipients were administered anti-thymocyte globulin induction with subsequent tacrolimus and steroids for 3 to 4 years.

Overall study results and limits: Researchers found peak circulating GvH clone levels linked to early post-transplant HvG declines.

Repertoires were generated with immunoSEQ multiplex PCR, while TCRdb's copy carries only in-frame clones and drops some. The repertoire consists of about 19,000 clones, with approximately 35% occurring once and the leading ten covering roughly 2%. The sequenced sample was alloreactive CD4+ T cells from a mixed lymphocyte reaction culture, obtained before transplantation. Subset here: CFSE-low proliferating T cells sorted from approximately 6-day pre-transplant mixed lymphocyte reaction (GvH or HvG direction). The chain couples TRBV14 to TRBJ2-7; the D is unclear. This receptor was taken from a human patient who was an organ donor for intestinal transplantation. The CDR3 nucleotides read TGTGCCAGCAGCCAAGACACCTACGAGCAGTACTTC. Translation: CASSQDTYEQYF.